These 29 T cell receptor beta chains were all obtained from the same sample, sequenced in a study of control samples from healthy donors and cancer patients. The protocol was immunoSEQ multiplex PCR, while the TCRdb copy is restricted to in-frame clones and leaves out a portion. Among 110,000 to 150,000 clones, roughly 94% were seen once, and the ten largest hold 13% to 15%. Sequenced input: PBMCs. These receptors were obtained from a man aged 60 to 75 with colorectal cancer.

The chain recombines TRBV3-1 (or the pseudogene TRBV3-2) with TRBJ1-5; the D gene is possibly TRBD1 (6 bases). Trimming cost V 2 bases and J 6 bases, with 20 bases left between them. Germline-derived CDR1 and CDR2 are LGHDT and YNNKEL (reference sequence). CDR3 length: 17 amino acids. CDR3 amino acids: CASSQSTGQGQGQPQHF. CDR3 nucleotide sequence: TGTGCCAGCAGCCAATCCACGGGGCAGGGGCAAGGTCAGCCCCAGCATTTT.

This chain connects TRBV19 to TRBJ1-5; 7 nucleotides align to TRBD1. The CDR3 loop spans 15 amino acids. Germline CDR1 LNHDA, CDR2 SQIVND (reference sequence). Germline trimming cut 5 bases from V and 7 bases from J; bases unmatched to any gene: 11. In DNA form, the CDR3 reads TGTGCCAGTAGTTTCCGGACAGGCGCGGGACAGCCCCAGCATTTT. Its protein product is CASSFRTGAGQPQHF.

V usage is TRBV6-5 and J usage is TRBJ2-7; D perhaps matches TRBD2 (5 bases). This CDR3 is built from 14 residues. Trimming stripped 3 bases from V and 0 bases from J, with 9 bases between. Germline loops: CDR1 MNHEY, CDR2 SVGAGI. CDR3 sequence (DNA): TGTGCCAGCAGTTATTCAGGACTCTCCTACGAGCAGTACTTC. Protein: CASSYSGLSYEQYF.

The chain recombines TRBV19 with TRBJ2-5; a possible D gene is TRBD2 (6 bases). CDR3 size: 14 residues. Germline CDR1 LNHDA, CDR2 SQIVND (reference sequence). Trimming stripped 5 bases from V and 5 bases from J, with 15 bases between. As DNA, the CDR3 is TGTGCCAGTAGTTGGGCCGGGGAGGCGGAGACCCAGTACTTC. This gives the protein CASSWAGEAETQYF.

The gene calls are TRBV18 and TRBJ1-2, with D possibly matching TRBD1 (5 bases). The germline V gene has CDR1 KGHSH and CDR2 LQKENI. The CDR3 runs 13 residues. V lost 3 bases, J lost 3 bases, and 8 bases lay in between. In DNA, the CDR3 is TGTGCCAGCTCACCGGGGGAGGACTATGGCTACACCTTC. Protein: CASSPGEDYGYTF.

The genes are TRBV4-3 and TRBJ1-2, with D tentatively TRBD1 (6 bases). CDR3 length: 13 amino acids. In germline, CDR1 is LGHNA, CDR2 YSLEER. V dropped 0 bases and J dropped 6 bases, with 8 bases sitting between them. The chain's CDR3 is CASSQERGDGYTF. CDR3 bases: TGCGCCAGCAGCCAAGAAAGGGGGGATGGCTACACCTTC.

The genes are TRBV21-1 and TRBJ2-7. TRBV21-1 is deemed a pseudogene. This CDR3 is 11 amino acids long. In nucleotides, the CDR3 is TGTGCCAGCAGCTCGAGGGGGAGGAGGATTGTC. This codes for CASSSRGRRIV.

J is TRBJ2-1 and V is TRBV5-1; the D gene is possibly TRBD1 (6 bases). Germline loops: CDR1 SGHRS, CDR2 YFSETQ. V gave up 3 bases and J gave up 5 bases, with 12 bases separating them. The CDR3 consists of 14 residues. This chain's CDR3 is CASSSVGGHNEQFF. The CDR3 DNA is TGCGCCAGCAGCTCCGTTGGGGGCCACAATGAGCAGTTCTTC.

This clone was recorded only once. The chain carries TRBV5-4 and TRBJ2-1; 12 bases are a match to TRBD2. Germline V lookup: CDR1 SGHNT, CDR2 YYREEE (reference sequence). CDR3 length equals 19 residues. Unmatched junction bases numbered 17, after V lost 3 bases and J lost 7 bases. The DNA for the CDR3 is TGTGCCAGCAGCTCCTCTGTCCCTCGGACTAGCGGGGTAGGAAATGAGCAGTTCTTC. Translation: CASSSSVPRTSGVGNEQFF.

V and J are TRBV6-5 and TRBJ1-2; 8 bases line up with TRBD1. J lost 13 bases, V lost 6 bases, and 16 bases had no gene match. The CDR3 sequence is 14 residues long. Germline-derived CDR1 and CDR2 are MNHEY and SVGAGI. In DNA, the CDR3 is TGTGCCAGCAGGGGGAGGGACAGGATTTATTTGAGCACCTTC. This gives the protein CASRGRDRIYLSTF.

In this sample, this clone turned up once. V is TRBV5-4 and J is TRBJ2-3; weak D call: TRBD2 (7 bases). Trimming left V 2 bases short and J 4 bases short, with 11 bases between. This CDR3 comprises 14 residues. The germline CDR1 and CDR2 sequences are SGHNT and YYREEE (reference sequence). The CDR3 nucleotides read TGTGCCAGCAGCTTCCGGGGGGCGGCAGATACGCAGTATTTT. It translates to CASSFRGAADTQYF.

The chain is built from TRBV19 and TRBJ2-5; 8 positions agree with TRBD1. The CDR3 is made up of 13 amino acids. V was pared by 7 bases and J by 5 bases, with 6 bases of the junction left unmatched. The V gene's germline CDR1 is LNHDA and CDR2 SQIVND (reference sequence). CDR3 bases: TGTGCCAGTACCAGGGACAGGAGGGAGACCCAGTACTTC. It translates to CASTRDRRETQYF.

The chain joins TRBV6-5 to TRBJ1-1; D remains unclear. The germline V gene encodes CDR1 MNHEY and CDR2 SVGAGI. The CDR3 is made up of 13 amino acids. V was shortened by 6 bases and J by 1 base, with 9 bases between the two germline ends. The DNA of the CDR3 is TGTGCCAGCAGCAAAAAGACGAACACTGAAGCTTTCTTT. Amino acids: CASSKKTNTEAFF.

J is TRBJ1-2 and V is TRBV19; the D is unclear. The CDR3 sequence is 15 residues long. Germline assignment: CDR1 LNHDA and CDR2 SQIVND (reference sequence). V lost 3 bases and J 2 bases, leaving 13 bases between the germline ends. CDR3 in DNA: TGTGCCAGTAGTATGGCGGGTTCCCTAAACTATGGCTACACCTTC. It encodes CASSMAGSLNYGYTF. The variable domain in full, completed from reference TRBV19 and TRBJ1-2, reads DGGITQSPKYLFRKEGQNVTLSCEQNLNHDAMYWYRQDPGQGLRLIYYSQIVNDFQKGDIAEGYSVSREKKESFPLTVTSAQKNPTAFYLCASSMAGSLNYGYTFGSGTRLTVV.

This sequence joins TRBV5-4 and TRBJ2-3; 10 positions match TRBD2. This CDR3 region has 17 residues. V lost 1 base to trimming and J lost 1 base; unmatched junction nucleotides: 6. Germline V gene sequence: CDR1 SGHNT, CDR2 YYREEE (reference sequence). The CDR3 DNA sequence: TGTGCCAGCAGCTTGAGGATTACTAGCGGGGGCACAGATACGCAGTATTTT. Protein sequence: CASSLRITSGGTDTQYF. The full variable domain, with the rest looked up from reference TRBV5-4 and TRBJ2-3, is ETGVTQSPTHLIKTRGQQVTLRCSSQSGHNTVSWYQQALGQGPQFIFQYYREEENGRGNFPPRFSGLQFPNYSSELNVNALELDDSALYLCASSLRITSGGTDTQYFGPGTRLTVL.

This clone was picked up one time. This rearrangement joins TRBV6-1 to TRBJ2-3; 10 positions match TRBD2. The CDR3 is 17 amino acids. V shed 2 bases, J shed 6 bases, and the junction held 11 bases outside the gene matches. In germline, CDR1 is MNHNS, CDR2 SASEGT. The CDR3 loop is CASSENQGAGGFDTQYF. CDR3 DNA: TGTGCCAGCAGTGAAAATCAGGGAGCGGGGGGGTTCGATACGCAGTATTTT.

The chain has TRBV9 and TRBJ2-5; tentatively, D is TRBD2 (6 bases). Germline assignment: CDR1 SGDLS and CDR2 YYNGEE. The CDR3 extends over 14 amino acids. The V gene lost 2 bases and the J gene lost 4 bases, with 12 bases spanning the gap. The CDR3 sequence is CASSVAGRSETQYF. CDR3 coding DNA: TGTGCCAGCAGCGTCGCGGGGCGGTCAGAGACCCAGTACTTC.

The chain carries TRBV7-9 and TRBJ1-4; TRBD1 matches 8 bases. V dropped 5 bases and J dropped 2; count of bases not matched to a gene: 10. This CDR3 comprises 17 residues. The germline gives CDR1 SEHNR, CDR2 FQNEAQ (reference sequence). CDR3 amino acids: CASSLTGGVRTNEKLFF. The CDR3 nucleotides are TGTGCCAGCAGCCTAACAGGGGGGGTCAGGACTAATGAAAAACTGTTTTTT.

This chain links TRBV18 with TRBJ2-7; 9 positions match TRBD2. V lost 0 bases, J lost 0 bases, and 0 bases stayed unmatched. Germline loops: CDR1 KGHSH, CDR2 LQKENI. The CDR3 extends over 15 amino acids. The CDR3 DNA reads TGTGCCAGCTCACCACCTAGCGGGGGCTCCTACGAGCAGTACTTC. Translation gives CASSPPSGGSYEQYF.

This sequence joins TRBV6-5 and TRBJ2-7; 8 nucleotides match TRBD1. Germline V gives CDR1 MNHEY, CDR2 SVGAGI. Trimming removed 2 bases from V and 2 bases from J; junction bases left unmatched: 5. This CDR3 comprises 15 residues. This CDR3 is CASSYGQGATYEQYF. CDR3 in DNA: TGTGCCAGCAGTTACGGGCAGGGGGCCACCTACGAGCAGTACTTC.

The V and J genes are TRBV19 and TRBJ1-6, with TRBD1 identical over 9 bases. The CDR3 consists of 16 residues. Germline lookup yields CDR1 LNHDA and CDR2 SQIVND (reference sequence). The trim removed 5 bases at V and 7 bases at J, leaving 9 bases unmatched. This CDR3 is CASSLHRTGVNSPLHF. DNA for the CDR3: TGTGCCAGTAGTCTCCACAGGACAGGGGTAAATTCACCCCTCCACTTT.

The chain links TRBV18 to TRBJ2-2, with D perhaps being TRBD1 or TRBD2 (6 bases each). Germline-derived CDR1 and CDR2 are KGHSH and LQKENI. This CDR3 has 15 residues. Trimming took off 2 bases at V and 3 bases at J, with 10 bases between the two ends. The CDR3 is CASSPWGADTGELFF. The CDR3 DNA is TGTGCCAGCTCACCATGGGGGGCCGACACCGGGGAGCTGTTTTTT.

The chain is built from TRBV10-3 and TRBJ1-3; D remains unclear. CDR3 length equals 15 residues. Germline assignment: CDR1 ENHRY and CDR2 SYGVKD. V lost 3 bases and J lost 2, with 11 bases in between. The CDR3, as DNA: TGTGCCATCAGTGATTCAGGAGTCCCTGGAAACACCATATATTTT. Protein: CAISDSGVPGNTIYF.

The CDR3 region has the DNA TGTGCCAGCAGGTTTGGTGTGGGGAACACTGAAGCTTTCTTT. Translated: CASRFGVGNTEAFF. The gene calls are TRBV27 and TRBJ1-1; D is ambiguous. The CDR3 runs 14 residues. Between the trimmed V and J ends, which lost 6 bases and 1 base, there was a span of 12 bases. CDR1 and CDR2 from the germline V gene are MNHEY and SMNVEV (reference sequence).

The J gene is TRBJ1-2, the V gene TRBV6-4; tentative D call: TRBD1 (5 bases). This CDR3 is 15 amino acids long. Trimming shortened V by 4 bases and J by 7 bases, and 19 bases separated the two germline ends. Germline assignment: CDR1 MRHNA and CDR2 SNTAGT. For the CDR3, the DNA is TGTGCCAGCAGTGCGGAAGAAGGGGTAGGCGCTGGCTACACCTTC. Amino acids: CASSAEEGVGAGYTF.

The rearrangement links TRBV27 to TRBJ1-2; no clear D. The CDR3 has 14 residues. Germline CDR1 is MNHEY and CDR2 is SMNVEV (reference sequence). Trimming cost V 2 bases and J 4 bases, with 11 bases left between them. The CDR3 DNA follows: TGTGCCAGCAGTTTACTGGCCAACCGCTATGGCTACACCTTC. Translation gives CASSLLANRYGYTF.

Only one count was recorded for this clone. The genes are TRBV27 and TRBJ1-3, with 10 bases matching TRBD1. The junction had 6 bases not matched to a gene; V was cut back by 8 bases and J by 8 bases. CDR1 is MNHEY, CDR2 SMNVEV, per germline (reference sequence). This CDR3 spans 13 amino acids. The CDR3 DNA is TGTGCCAGCGGACGACAGGGGGCAGACACCATATATTTT. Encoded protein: CASGRQGADTIYF.

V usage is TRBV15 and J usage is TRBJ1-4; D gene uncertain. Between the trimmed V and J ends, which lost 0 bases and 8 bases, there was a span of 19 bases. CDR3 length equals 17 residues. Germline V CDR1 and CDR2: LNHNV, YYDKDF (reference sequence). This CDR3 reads CATSRDHGGSNEEKLFF. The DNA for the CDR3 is TGTGCCACCAGCAGAGATCACGGCGGCTCTAATGAAGAAAAACTGTTTTTT.

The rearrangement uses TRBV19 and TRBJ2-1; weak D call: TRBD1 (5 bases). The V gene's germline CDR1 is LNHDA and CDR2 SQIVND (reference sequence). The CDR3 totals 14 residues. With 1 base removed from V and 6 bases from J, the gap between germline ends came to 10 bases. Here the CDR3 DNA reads TGTGCCAGTAGTATAGGACAGATTCCCAATGAGCAGTTCTTC. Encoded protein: CASSIGQIPNEQFF.